This TCR beta chain was documented in a study of OX40 agonist ivuxolimab in advanced cancers. Study results and caveats: Clonal expansion was seen in CD4+ and CD8+ blood T cells by week 6 at 0.1 to 3.0 mg/kg. The study found that CD8+ T cells averaged more expanded clones than CD4+. The 0.1-3.0 mg/kg partial responders had among the lowest clonal expansion.

The CDR3 has 15 amino acids. Per germline, CDR1 SGHVS and CDR2 FQNEAQ. Trimming shortened V by 2 bases and J by 0 bases, and 8 bases separated the two germline ends. This clone appeared once. Its antigen is still unknown. Sequenced by immunoSEQ multiplex PCR; TCRdb stores in-frame clones only, minus some. This sample has under 90,000 clones, with approximately 94% found just once. Blood draws occurred at baseline, cycle 4 day 1, and cycle 7 day 1. Sequenced material: CD4+ or CD8+ T cells sorted from blood, taken in a trial of the OX40 agonist ivuxolimab. The TCR originated in an adult with an advanced solid tumor such as melanoma, head and neck, liver or kidney cancer. The gene calls are TRBV7-8 and TRBJ1-5; possible D gene TRBD1, 5 bases. This chain's CDR3 is CASSLQGDSNQPQHF. CDR3 bases: TGTGCCAGCAGCTTACAAGGGGATAGCAATCAGCCCCAGCATTTT.